This T cell receptor (beta chain) was sequenced in a study of blood T cell repertoires in COVID-19. Profiling relied on immunoSEQ multiplex PCR, and the TCRdb table lists in-frame clones only, not all of them. The sample lists over 150,000 clones, roughly four fifths seen once, with roughly 2.5% in the top ten. The CDR3 runs 12 residues. V lost 4 bases to trimming and J lost 4 bases, with 10 bases between them. Germline V gene lookup returns CDR1 GTSNPN and CDR2 SVGIG (reference sequence). The sample was peripheral blood. The sequence came from a woman of 80 years or more with COVID-19, enrolled during active disease. This chain connects TRBV30 to TRBJ1-1; no definite D call. CDR3 DNA: TGTGCCTGGACTCTGTCAGGCACTGAAGCTTTCTTT. It specifies CAWTLSGTEAFF.